This is a list of T cell receptor beta chains from one sample in a study of blood T cell repertoires in COVID-19. Profiled with immunoSEQ multiplex PCR; TCRdb holds only in-frame clones, not every one. This table holds under 150,000 clones, roughly 80% found once. Sequenced material: peripheral blood. These receptor sequences come from a man aged 50 to 60 with acute or convalescent COVID-19. The CDR3 runs from the conserved cysteine through the conserved F or W. A D gene is named only where the DNA matches it firmly. Size tells how often a clone was seen (once, few, many) or the class of an expanded clone, and some rows leave it out.

TRBV6-5	TRBD1	NA	TRBJ2-2	15	TGTGCCAGCAGCCGGGACAGGGCTGGCTCCGGGGAGCTGTTTTTT	CASSRDRAGSGELFF
TRBV15	NA	NA	TRBJ2-1	16	TGTGCCACCAGCAGAGTTGGGCAGGGGGGAAGGAATGAGCAGTTCTTC	CATSRVGQGGRNEQFF
TRBV6-5	NA	once	TRBJ1-2	13	TGTGCCAGCAGTCTCAGGGCAGCGAGTGGCTACACCTTC	CASSLRAASGYTF
TRBV25-1	NA	NA	TRBJ2-2	14	TGTGCCAGCAGTTTAGGGAGGAACACCGGGGAGCTGTTTTTT	CASSLGRNTGELFF
TRBV12-3/TRBV12-4	NA	NA	TRBJ1-4	12	TGTGCCAGCAGTTTCGGCGGAGAAAAACTGTTTTTT	CASSFGGEKLFF
TRBV6-6	NA	NA	TRBJ1-2	12	TGTGCCGGAACCCGGGGGACCTATGGCTACACCTTC	CAGTRGTYGYTF
TRBV7-2	NA	few	TRBJ1-6	16	TGTGCCAGCAGCAGCGGCGGTGGGTCCTATAATTCACCCCTCCACTTT	CASSSGGGSYNSPLHF
TRBV7-8	NA	NA	TRBJ1-2	15	TGTGCCAGCAGCCCTTCCGGGACACCAATGGGTGGCTACACCTTC	CASSPSGTPMGGYTF
TRBV19	TRBD1	few	TRBJ1-2	14	TGTGCCAGTAGTGCCATAGACAGGGGGCACGGCTACACCTTC	CASSAIDRGHGYTF
TRBV5-1	NA	NA	TRBJ1-2	15	TGCGCCAGCAGCTTGAGGAGGGATGGGAGCTATGGCTACACCTTC	CASSLRRDGSYGYTF
TRBV15	NA	NA	TRBJ1-3	15	TGTGCCACCAGCAGAGATGCGACAGTAGGAAACACCATATATTTT	CATSRDATVGNTIYF
TRBV11-2	TRBD1	NA	TRBJ1-2	13	TGTGCCAGCAGCCGGACAGGACCCTATGGCTACACCTTC	CASSRTGPYGYTF
TRBV4-1	NA	NA	TRBJ2-1	16	TGCGCCAGCAGCCCCGACCGGGGGAGCTCCTACAATGAGCAGTTCTTC	CASSPDRGSSYNEQFF
TRBV6-6	NA	NA	TRBJ1-5	14	TGTGCCAGCAGTTACTCGGAGGCCAATCAGCCCCAGCATTTT	CASSYSEANQPQHF
TRBV7-8	TRBD2	NA	TRBJ2-1	16	TGTGCCAGCAGCGAAGCGGGGCCCCGTGGTCTCATTGAGCAGTTCTTC	CASSEAGPRGLIEQFF
TRBV5-5	NA	NA	TRBJ1-5	17	TGTGCCAGCAGCTTGGGAGCAGGGGACGACCAGAATCAGCCCCAGCATTTT	CASSLGAGDDQNQPQHF